The rows below give T cell receptor beta chains drawn from one sample of a study of shared clonotypes between healthy human individuals. Method: immunoSEQ multiplex PCR; TCRdb's copy keeps in-frame clones and lacks some. The table lists 2 million to 2.5 million clones, 80% to 95% of them singletons. The sequenced material came from naive CD4+ T cells from PBMCs. Receptors were obtained from a man aged 18-30 years in good health. Some clones in this sample may be carry-over from other donors' samples. Each CDR3 is given with its conserved first and last residue. A D gene is named only where the DNA matches it firmly. The listing skips clone size in some rows; elsewhere it reads once, few, many or a size class.

size: NA; V: TRBV5-6; J: TRBJ2-5; D: TRBD2; DNA: TGTGCCAGCAGACGACTAGCGGGAGGGAGAGAGACCCAGTACTTC; CDR3: CASRRLAGGRETQYF
size: NA; V: TRBV2; J: TRBJ1-4; D: NA; DNA: TGTGCCAGCAGTGAAGCGCTTGGATTGGGGGAAAAACTGTTTTTT; CDR3: CASSEALGLGEKLFF
size: NA; V: TRBV9; J: TRBJ2-5; D: NA; DNA: TGTGCCAGCAGCCCCACTGGACGGAATCAAGAGACCCAGTACTTC; CDR3: CASSPTGRNQETQYF
size: NA; V: TRBV5-1; J: TRBJ1-1; D: NA; DNA: TGCGCCAGCAGCTCGGACCCCAGGAACACTGAAGCTTTCTTT; CDR3: CASSSDPRNTEAFF
size: NA; V: TRBV29-1; J: TRBJ2-5; D: NA; DNA: TGCAGCGTTGTGGTTCGTAGGGGCCCCCCCCAAGAGACCCAGTACTTC; CDR3: CSVVVRRGPPQETQYF
size: NA; V: TRBV9; J: TRBJ2-1; D: NA; DNA: TGTGCCAGCAGCGCCACAGGGAGAGGGTCCTACAATGAGCAGTTCTTC; CDR3: CASSATGRGSYNEQFF
size: NA; V: TRBV4-3; J: TRBJ1-1; D: NA; DNA: TGCGCCAGCAACCTAGGCTACAGCAGAGGTAAGGGGAACACTGAAGCTTTCTTT; CDR3: CASNLGYSRGKGNTEAFF
size: few; V: TRBV7-9; J: TRBJ1-2; D: NA; DNA: TGTGCCAGCAGTCCTAATGGGGGACATGGCTACACCTTC; CDR3: CASSPNGGHGYTF
size: NA; V: TRBV2; J: TRBJ1-2; D: NA; DNA: TGTGCCAGCAGTGAAATCGGTGGGGGGGACTATGGCTACACCTTC; CDR3: CASSEIGGGDYGYTF
size: NA; V: TRBV9; J: TRBJ2-5; D: NA; DNA: TGTGCCAGCAGCGTAGAGTCTTTAGGAAAAGAGACCCAGTACTTC; CDR3: CASSVESLGKETQYF
size: NA; V: TRBV5-1; J: TRBJ2-1; D: NA; DNA: TGCGCCAGCAGCTTCGTGCTGACCTCCTACAATGAGCAGTTCTTC; CDR3: CASSFVLTSYNEQFF
size: once; V: TRBV18; J: TRBJ2-3; D: NA; DNA: TGTGCCAGCTCAAAGGACGCAAGGCCCGCAGATACGCAGTATTTT; CDR3: CASSKDARPADTQYF
size: NA; V: TRBV7-2; J: TRBJ2-5; D: TRBD2; DNA: TGTGCCAGCAGCTTAAGCGGGAGGTCACAAGAGACCCAGTACTTC; CDR3: CASSLSGRSQETQYF
size: NA; V: TRBV11-2; J: TRBJ1-4; D: NA; DNA: TGTGCCAGCAGCTTAGGAAATGAAAAACTGTTTTTT; CDR3: CASSLGNEKLFF
size: NA; V: TRBV13; J: TRBJ2-3; D: NA; DNA: TGTGCCAGCAGCCCGGGAGTTCCCTCGCCACTCACAGATACGCAGTATTTT; CDR3: CASSPGVPSPLTDTQYF
size: NA; V: TRBV29-1; J: TRBJ2-7; D: TRBD1; DNA: TGCAGCGTCACGGGACAGGGGTTAGACGAGCAGTACTTC; CDR3: CSVTGQGLDEQYF
size: NA; V: TRBV29-1; J: TRBJ2-3; D: TRBD1; DNA: TGCGGCGCAGGACAGGGGAGCACAGATACGCAGTATTTT; CDR3: CGAGQGSTDTQYF
size: NA; V: TRBV28; J: TRBJ1-5; D: NA; DNA: TGTGCCAGCAGCCCTGCGGGTCAGCCCCAGCATTTT; CDR3: CASSPAGQPQHF
size: NA; V: TRBV5-6; J: TRBJ2-4; D: TRBD1; DNA: TGTGCCAGCAGCTCCGTCGACAGGGCCGGCATTCAGTACTTC; CDR3: CASSSVDRAGIQYF
size: once; V: TRBV21-1; J: TRBJ1-1; D: NA; DNA: TGTGCCAGCAGCGGGCGGGACAGCACTGAAGCTTTCTTT; CDR3: CASSGRDSTEAFF
size: NA; V: TRBV19; J: TRBJ1-2; D: NA; DNA: TGTGCCAGTACCCCGCGGGGGGCGGGTGGCTACACCTTC; CDR3: CASTPRGAGGYTF
size: NA; V: TRBV7-3; J: TRBJ2-1; D: TRBD2; DNA: TGTGCCAGCAGCCCCCTCGGGACTAGCTTTGAGCAGTTCTTC; CDR3: CASSPLGTSFEQFF
size: NA; V: TRBV7-2; J: TRBJ2-5; D: NA; DNA: TGTGCCAGCAGCTTAAGCATCAACGGCAGGGCCCAAGAGACCCAGTACTTC; CDR3: CASSLSINGRAQETQYF
size: NA; V: TRBV9; J: TRBJ2-4; D: TRBD2; DNA: TGTGCCAGCAGCGGACTTAGCGGGGCCAAAAACATTCAGTACTTC; CDR3: CASSGLSGAKNIQYF
size: NA; V: TRBV2; J: TRBJ2-1; D: NA; DNA: TGTGCCAGCTTGGAGGGGGCAATCTACAATGAGCAGTTCTTC; CDR3: CASLEGAIYNEQFF
size: NA; V: TRBV30; J: TRBJ1-2; D: NA; DNA: TGTGCCTGGAGTGTACTTGGGGCCGTCGGCTACACCTTC; CDR3: CAWSVLGAVGYTF
size: once; V: TRBV20-1; J: TRBJ2-7; D: NA; DNA: TGCAGCTCGCTTGGGGCCGAGCAGTACTTC; CDR3: CSSLGAEQYF
size: NA; V: TRBV30; J: TRBJ2-7; D: TRBD2; DNA: TGTGCCTTTGCTAGCGGGAGTTACGAGCAGTACTTC; CDR3: CAFASGSYEQYF
size: NA; V: TRBV9; J: TRBJ2-7; D: NA; DNA: TGTGCCAGCAGCTCCCGGACGCACGGGAGGTACTTC; CDR3: CASSSRTHGRYF
size: NA; V: TRBV27; J: TRBJ2-1; D: TRBD1; DNA: TGTGCCAGCAGTTTCCGCGGGACAGGGGGGACTAGCAGTGGCAATGAGCAGTTCTTC; CDR3: CASSFRGTGGTSSGNEQFF
size: NA; V: TRBV7-2; J: TRBJ1-2; D: NA; DNA: TGTGCCAGCAAAAACACGGTAGCCTACACCTTC; CDR3: CASKNTVAYTF
size: NA; V: TRBV18; J: TRBJ2-7; D: TRBD1; DNA: TGTGCCAGCTCCCCCCGAGGGGGCTCTTACGAGCAGTACTTC; CDR3: CASSPRGGSYEQYF
size: NA; V: TRBV29-1; J: TRBJ2-1; D: NA; DNA: TGCAGCGTTGTTTTTCTAGTAGGGACCTACAATGAGCAGTTCTTC; CDR3: CSVVFLVGTYNEQFF
size: NA; V: TRBV10-3; J: TRBJ2-2; D: TRBD2; DNA: TGTGCCATCAGTGGGGGGCTAGCGGGAGGACTCGGCACCGGGGAGCTGTTTTTT; CDR3: CAISGGLAGGLGTGELFF
size: NA; V: TRBV29-1; J: TRBJ1-5; D: TRBD1; DNA: TGCAGCGTTGGGACAGGAGGGATGGGGCAGCCCCAGCATTTT; CDR3: CSVGTGGMGQPQHF
size: NA; V: TRBV28; J: TRBJ2-1; D: NA; DNA: TGTGCCAGCAGTTTAATTGGGGGCTACAATGAGCAGTTCTTC; CDR3: CASSLIGGYNEQFF
size: NA; V: TRBV6-1; J: TRBJ2-1; D: NA; DNA: TGTGCCAGCAGTAAACCCAGGGATTACAATGAGCAGTTCTTC; CDR3: CASSKPRDYNEQFF
size: NA; V: TRBV29-1; J: TRBJ2-3; D: TRBD2; DNA: TGCAGCGCAAGACTAGCGGGCAGAACTTTTAGCACAGATACGCAGTATTTT; CDR3: CSARLAGRTFSTDTQYF
size: NA; V: TRBV2; J: TRBJ2-5; D: NA; DNA: TGTGCCAGGACGGGGCTAGCTCGCGAGACCCAGTACTTC; CDR3: CARTGLARETQYF
size: NA; V: TRBV10-2; J: TRBJ1-5; D: TRBD1; DNA: TGCGCCAGCAGAGCTGGACAGGGACGGTTGATTCAGCCCCAGCATTTT; CDR3: CASRAGQGRLIQPQHF
size: NA; V: TRBV12-5; J: TRBJ1-1; D: NA; DNA: TGTGCTAGTGGTGCGTCAGGTTCTCACACTGAAGCTTTCTTT; CDR3: CASGASGSHTEAFF
size: NA; V: TRBV7-9; J: TRBJ2-1; D: NA; DNA: TGTGCCAGCACCCTAGGGGATCCGGGGTATGGAGCGACCCGCAATGAGCAGTTCTTC; CDR3: CASTLGDPGYGATRNEQFF
size: NA; V: TRBV7-2; J: TRBJ2-7; D: TRBD1; DNA: TGTGCCAGCAGCCCTATGGGACAGGTGATGACCTACGAGCAGTACTTC; CDR3: CASSPMGQVMTYEQYF
size: NA; V: TRBV12-2; J: TRBJ1-5; D: NA; DNA: TGTGCAAGTCGCTTAGCAGGAGGCCAAAGCAATCAGCCCCAGCATTTT; CDR3: CASRLAGGQSNQPQHF
size: NA; V: TRBV10-2; J: TRBJ2-3; D: TRBD2; DNA: TGCGCCAGCAGCGGAGCGGGAACAGATACGCAGTATTTT; CDR3: CASSGAGTDTQYF
size: few; V: TRBV20-1; J: TRBJ1-2; D: NA; DNA: TGCAGTGCTAGTGTTAACTATGGCTACACCTTC; CDR3: CSASVNYGYTF
size: once; V: TRBV5-1; J: TRBJ2-1; D: NA; DNA: TGCGCCAGCAGCCCCCCCGGGAGCAATGAGCAGTTCTTC; CDR3: CASSPPGSNEQFF
size: NA; V: TRBV29-1; J: TRBJ2-7; D: NA; DNA: TGCAGCGTTGAGGGGCAGGGGGGGTACGAGCAGTACTTC; CDR3: CSVEGQGGYEQYF
size: NA; V: TRBV29-1; J: TRBJ2-2; D: NA; DNA: TGCAGCGGGACCGGACCCTTGAACACCGGGGAGCTGTTTTTT; CDR3: CSGTGPLNTGELFF
size: NA; V: TRBV7-7; J: TRBJ2-5; D: NA; DNA: TGTGCCAGCAGCTTAGTCGGGGGTAGGGCAGAGACCCAGTACTTC; CDR3: CASSLVGGRAETQYF
size: NA; V: TRBV19; J: TRBJ2-1; D: NA; DNA: TGTATTCCCCGGGTCGTCTGCAATGAGCAGTTCTTC; CDR3: CIPRVVCNEQFF
size: once; V: TRBV30; J: TRBJ1-3; D: NA; DNA: TGTGCCTGGAGTGTATGGTCGGCTGGAAACACCATATATTTT; CDR3: CAWSVWSAGNTIYF
size: few; V: TRBV4-1; J: TRBJ2-6; D: NA; DNA: TGCGCCAGCAGCTTGGTGGAACCACAAAGTCGGGCCAACGTCCTGACTTTC; CDR3: CASSLVEPQSRANVLTF
size: NA; V: TRBV7-8; J: TRBJ1-3; D: NA; DNA: TGTGCCAGCAGCTCTCACTCAGGGTCTGGAAACACCATATATTTT; CDR3: CASSSHSGSGNTIYF
size: NA; V: TRBV5-2; J: TRBJ1-2; D: NA; DNA: TGTGCCAGCAAGGGAGTACGAAAGACCTATGGCTACACCTTC; CDR3: CASKGVRKTYGYTF
size: NA; V: TRBV5-1; J: TRBJ2-1; D: TRBD1; DNA: TGCGCCAGCAGCCAGGGGGACCCCTCCTACAATGAGCAGTTCTTC; CDR3: CASSQGDPSYNEQFF